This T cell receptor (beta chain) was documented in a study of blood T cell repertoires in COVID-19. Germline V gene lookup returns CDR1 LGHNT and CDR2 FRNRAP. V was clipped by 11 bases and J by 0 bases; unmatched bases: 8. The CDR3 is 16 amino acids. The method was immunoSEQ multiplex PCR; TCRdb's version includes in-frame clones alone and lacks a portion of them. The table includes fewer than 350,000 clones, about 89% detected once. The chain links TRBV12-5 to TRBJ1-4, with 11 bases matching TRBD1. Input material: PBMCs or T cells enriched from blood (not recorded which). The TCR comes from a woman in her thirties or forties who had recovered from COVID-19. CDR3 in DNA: TGTGCTGGTAGGACAGGGGGCCCCGCAACTAATGAAAAACTGTTTTTT. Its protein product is CAGRTGGPATNEKLFF.